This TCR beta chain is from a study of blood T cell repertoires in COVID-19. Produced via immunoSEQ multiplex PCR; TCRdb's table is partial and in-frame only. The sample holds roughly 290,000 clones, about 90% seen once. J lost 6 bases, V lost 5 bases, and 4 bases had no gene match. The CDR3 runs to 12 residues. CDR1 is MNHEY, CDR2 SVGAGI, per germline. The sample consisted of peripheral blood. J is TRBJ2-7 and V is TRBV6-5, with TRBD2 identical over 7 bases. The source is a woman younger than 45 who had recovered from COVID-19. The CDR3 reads CASSRGGLEQYF. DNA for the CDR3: TGTGCCAGCAGTAGGGGAGGGCTCGAGCAGTACTTC.